Sequencing of this T cell receptor beta chain was carried out in a study of shared clonotypes between healthy human individuals. Overall study findings and caveats: In general, naive subsets displayed greater estimated richness than memory subsets did.

As for this clone: Its target is unknown.

Repertoires were generated with immunoSEQ multiplex PCR, while TCRdb's copy carries only in-frame clones and drops some. Among millions of clones listed, about 92% were seen once. Germline V gene sequence: CDR1 LGHNA, CDR2 YNFKEQ. The CDR3 has 16 amino acids. V lost 4 bases to trimming and J lost 5 bases, with 20 bases between them. Sample: naive CD4+ T cells sorted from blood. Subset: CD45RA+ positively selected. The chain is built from TRBV4-2 and TRBJ2-5, with D possibly being TRBD1 (6 bases). The sequence was obtained from a man younger than 35 in good health. The CDR3 loop reads CASSREGETFGETQYF. CDR3 bases: TGTGCCAGCAGCCGCGAGGGGGAGACCTTCGGGGAGACCCAGTACTTC.